This TCR beta chain was documented in a study of shared clonotypes between healthy human individuals. At the deep level, the assay was run. Produced via immunoSEQ multiplex PCR; TCRdb's table is partial and in-frame only. The table has approximately 1.4 million clones, 98% seen once; the top ten hold roughly 0.45%. With respect to this clone: The antigen is not known. The identical CDR3 is also encoded by other nucleotide sequences in the sample.

Study-level points and caveats: Shared clonotypes: about 5% naive CD4, roughly 3.8% naive CD8, roughly 2.2% memory CD4, 0.4% memory CD8. All-four-donor shared clonotypes had higher generation probabilities than non-shared clonotypes did.

The sequence derives from a man aged 25 to 40 in good health. The sample taken for sequencing was naive CD4+ T cells sorted from blood. Noted subset: CD45RA+ positively selected.

This chain's CDR3 is CASSLVQGRGYTF. CDR3 in DNA: TGTGCCAGCAGCTTAGTCCAGGGGAGAGGCTACACCTTC. The rearrangement joins TRBV7-9 to TRBJ1-2; possibly TRBD1 for D (6 bases). The CDR3 runs to 13 residues. The ends were cut back, 1 base at V and 8 bases at J, with 11 bases in the middle. Germline V gives CDR1 SEHNR, CDR2 FQNEAQ (reference sequence).